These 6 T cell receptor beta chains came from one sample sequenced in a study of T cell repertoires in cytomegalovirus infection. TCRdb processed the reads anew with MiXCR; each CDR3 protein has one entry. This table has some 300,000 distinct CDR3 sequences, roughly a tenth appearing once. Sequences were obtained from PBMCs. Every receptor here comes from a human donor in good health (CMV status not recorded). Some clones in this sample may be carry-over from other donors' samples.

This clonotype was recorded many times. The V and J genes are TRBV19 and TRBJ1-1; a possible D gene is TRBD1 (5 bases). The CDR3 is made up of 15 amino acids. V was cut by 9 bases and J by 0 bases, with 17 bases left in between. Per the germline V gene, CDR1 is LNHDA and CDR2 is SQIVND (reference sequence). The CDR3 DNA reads TGTGCCAGCAGCCCCCCAGGGTCGTTGAACACTGAAGCTTTCTTT. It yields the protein CASSPPGSLNTEAFF. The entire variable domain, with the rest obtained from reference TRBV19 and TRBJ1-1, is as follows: DGGITQSPKYLFRKEGQNVTLSCEQNLNHDAMYWYRQDPGQGLRLIYYSQIVNDFQKGDIAEGYSVSREKKESFPLTVTSAQKNPTAFYLCASSPPGSLNTEAFFGQGTRLTVV.

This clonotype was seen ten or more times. CDR3 sequence reads: CSARVPGRDHLYGYTF. In nucleotides, the CDR3 is TGCAGTGCTAGAGTTCCCGGGAGGGATCATCTCTATGGCTACACCTTC. This chain joins TRBV20-1 and TRBJ1-2; D remains ambiguous. V was pared by 1 base and J by 4 bases, with 19 bases between. The CDR3 has 16 amino acids. CDR1 and CDR2 from the germline V gene are DFQATT and SNEGSKA (reference sequence).

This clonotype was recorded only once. The DNA for the CDR3 is TGTGCCAGCCCGGGGGGGGGGCCCCAGCATTTT. Its protein is CASPGGGPQHF. The chain has TRBV27 and TRBJ1-5, with a weak D call TRBD1 (5 bases). V lost 8 bases and J lost 9, with 11 bases in between. Germline V gene data show CDR1 as MNHEY and CDR2 as SMNVEV (reference sequence). CDR3 length: 11 residues.

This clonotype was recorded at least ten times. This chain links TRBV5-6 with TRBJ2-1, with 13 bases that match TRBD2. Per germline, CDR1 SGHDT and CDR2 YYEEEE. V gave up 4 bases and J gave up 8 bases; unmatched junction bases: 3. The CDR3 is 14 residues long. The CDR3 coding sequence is TGTGCCAGCAGCAGGGGACTAGCGGGGTATGAGCAGTTCTTC. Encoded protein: CASSRGLAGYEQFF.

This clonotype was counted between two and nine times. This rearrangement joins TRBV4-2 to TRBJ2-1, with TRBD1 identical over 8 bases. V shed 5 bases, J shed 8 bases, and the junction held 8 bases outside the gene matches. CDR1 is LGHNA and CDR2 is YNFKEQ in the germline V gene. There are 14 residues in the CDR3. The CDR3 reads CASSAEQGGDEQFF. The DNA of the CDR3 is TGTGCCAGCAGCGCCGAACAGGGGGGAGATGAGCAGTTCTTC.

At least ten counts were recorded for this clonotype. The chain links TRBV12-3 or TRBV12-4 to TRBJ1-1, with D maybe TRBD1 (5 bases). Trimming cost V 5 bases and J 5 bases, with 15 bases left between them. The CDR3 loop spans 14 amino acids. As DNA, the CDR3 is TGTGCCAGCAGTCCTGGACCAGGGTTGACTGAAGCTTTCTTT. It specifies CASSPGPGLTEAFF.